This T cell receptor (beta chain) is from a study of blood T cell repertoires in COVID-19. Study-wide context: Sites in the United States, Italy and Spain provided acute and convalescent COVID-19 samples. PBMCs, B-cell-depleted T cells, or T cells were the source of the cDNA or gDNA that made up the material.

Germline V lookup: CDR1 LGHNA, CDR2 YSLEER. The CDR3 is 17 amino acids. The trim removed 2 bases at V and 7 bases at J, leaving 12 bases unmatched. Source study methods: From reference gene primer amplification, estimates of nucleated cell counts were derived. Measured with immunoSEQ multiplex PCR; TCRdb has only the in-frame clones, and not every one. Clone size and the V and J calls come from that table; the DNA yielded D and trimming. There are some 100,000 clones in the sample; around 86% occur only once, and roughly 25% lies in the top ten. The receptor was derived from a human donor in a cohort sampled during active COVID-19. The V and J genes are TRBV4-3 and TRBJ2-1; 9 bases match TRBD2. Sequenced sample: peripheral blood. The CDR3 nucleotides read TGCGCCAGCAGCCAAACGTTACCTGGCGGGAGGGCGAATGAGCAGTTCTTC. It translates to CASSQTLPGGRANEQFF.